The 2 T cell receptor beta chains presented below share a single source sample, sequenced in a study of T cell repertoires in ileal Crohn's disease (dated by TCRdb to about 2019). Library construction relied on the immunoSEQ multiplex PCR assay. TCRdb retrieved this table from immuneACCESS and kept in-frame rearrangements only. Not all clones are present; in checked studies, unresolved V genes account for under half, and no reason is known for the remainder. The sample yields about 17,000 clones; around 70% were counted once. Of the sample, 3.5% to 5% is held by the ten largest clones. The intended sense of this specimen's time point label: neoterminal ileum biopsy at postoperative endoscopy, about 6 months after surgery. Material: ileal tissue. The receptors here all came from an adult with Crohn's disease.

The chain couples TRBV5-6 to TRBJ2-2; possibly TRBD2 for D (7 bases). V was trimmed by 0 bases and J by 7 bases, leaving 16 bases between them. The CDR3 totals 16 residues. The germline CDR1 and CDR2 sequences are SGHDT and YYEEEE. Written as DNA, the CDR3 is TGTGCCAGCAGCTTGGCTGGCGGGGGCGGTCGCGGGGAGCTGTTTTTT. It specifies CASSLAGGGGRGELFF.

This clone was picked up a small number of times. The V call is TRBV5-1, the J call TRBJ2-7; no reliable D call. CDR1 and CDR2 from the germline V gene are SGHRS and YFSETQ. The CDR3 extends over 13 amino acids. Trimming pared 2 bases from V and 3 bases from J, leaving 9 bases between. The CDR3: CASSFSPDYEQYF. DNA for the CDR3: TGCGCCAGCAGCTTTTCCCCAGACTACGAGCAGTACTTC.